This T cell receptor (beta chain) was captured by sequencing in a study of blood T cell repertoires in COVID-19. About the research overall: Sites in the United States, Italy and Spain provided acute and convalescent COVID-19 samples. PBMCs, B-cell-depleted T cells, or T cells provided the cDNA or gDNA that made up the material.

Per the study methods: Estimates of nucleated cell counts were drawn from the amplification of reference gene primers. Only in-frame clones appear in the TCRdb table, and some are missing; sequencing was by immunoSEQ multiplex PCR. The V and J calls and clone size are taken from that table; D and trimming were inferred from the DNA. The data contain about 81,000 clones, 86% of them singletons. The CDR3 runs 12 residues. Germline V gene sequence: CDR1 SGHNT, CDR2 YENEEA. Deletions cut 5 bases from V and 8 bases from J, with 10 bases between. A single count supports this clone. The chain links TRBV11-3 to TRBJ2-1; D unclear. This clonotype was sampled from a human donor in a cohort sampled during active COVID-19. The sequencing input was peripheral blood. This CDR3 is CASSRYTDEQFF. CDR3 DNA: TGTGCCAGCAGCCGTTACACCGATGAGCAGTTCTTC.